The rows below give T cell receptor beta chains drawn from one sample of a study of blood T cells in healthy people across ages. TCRdb re-called the 5' RACE reads through MiXCR, storing one row per CDR3 protein. The table lists about 640,000 distinct CDR3 sequences, about 54% of them singletons. Specimen: blood. The receptors derive from a man aged 60 to 69 in good health. The CDR3 runs from the conserved cysteine through the conserved F or W. D genes are given only for firm matches. Some rows have no size entry. The others give once, few or many, or a class for an expanded clone.

clone size | J gene | V gene | D gene | CDR3 DNA | CDR3 protein
. | TRBJ1-5 | TRBV28 | TRBD1 | TGTGCCAGCAGTTCCCAGGGGGCGGGTGTTCAGCCCCAGCATTTT | CASSSQGAGVQPQHF
. | TRBJ2-7 | TRBV27 | . | TGTGCCAGCAGTACCCGACAGGCCCTATCCTACGAGCAGTACTTC | CASSTRQALSYEQYF
. | TRBJ2-1 | TRBV21-1 | . | TGTGCCAGCAGCCCCAAGGTTCGGCTAGCGCCCGGATGGCATGAGCAGTTCTTC | CASSPKVRLAPGWHEQFF
many | TRBJ2-1 | TRBV9 | . | TGTGCCAGCAGCGTAAGATGGGAGTGGAATGAGCAGTTCTTC | CASSVRWEWNEQFF
. | TRBJ2-7 | TRBV29-1 | . | TGCAGCGTCCTCGTTACCTACGAGCAGTACTTC | CSVLVTYEQYF
. | TRBJ1-1 | TRBV20-1 | . | TGCAGTGCTAGAGTAGCGGGGGCGAACACTGAAGCTTTCTTT | CSARVAGANTEAFF
. | TRBJ2-3 | TRBV7-9 | . | TGTGCCAGCACCAGGGTCTCAGATACGCAGTATTTT | CASTRVSDTQYF
. | TRBJ2-1 | TRBV19 | TRBD1 | TGTGCCAGTAGCCTGACAGGGGATGAGCAGTTCTTC | CASSLTGDEQFF
. | TRBJ2-1 | TRBV12-3/TRBV12-4 | . | TGTGCCAGCAGTACATTAGCGGTGGACAATGAGCAGTTCTTC | CASSTLAVDNEQFF
few | TRBJ2-5 | TRBV5-6 | . | TGTGCCAGCAGCCGGACCATACAAGAGACCCAGTACTTC | CASSRTIQETQYF